The source of this T cell receptor (beta chain) is a study of early T cells in non-severe SARS-CoV-2 infection. TCRdb re-called the 5' RACE reads through MiXCR, storing one row per CDR3 protein. The sample records tens of thousands of distinct CDR3 sequences, approximately 10% being singletons. The clonotype was recovered from an adult who was a healthcare worker with PCR-confirmed SARS-CoV-2 infection or an uninfected control (not recorded which). Material for sequencing was whole blood.

Here the CDR3 reads CASSPHRTGHNEQFF. The CDR3 region has the DNA TGTGCCAGCAGTCCTCACCGGACAGGGCACAATGAGCAGTTCTTC. This chain links TRBV6-2 or TRBV6-3 with TRBJ2-1, with 8 nucleotides matching TRBD1. Germline loops: CDR1 MNHEY, CDR2 SVGEGT. The J segment lost 5 bases and the V segment lost 5 bases, leaving 8 bases of the junction unmatched. CDR3 length equals 15 residues.